The 25 T cell receptor beta chains below come from one sample, sequenced in a study of blood T cell repertoires in COVID-19. Method: immunoSEQ multiplex PCR; TCRdb's copy keeps in-frame clones and lacks some. Of 300,000 to 400,000 clones detected, about nine tenths appear once; the ten largest clones hold approximately 5%. Sequencing used PBMCs or T cells enriched from blood (not recorded which). These receptors all stem from a man aged 55 to 69 who had recovered from COVID-19.

This clone was found a few times. The chain recombines TRBV9 with TRBJ1-2; no clear D gene. In germline, CDR1 is SGDLS, CDR2 YYNGEE. The V gene lost 0 bases and the J gene lost 5 bases, with 14 bases spanning the gap. This CDR3 contains 15 residues. The CDR3 sequence: CASSVAQERVYGYTF. The CDR3 region has the DNA TGTGCCAGCAGCGTAGCCCAGGAGAGGGTATATGGCTACACCTTC.

V gene TRBV25-1 combines with J gene TRBJ2-5; TRBD1 matches at 9 bases. Germline values: CDR1 MGHDK, CDR2 SYGVNS. V lost 8 bases to trimming and J lost 1 base; unmatched junction nucleotides: 11. The CDR3 is made up of 16 amino acids. The CDR3 sequence: CASGDRGMGVQETQYF. CDR3 DNA sequence: TGTGCCAGCGGCGACAGGGGGATGGGAGTCCAAGAGACCCAGTACTTC. Full variable domain (missing parts from reference TRBV25-1 and TRBJ2-5): EADIYQTPRYLVIGTGKKITLECSQTMGHDKMYWYQQDPGMELHLIHYSYGVNSTEKGDLSSESTVSRIRTEHFPLTLESARPSHTSQYLCASGDRGMGVQETQYFGPGTRLLVL.

This clone was counted a single time. The J gene is TRBJ2-7, the V gene TRBV27; the match to TRBD2 covers 16 bases. Per germline, CDR1 MNHEY and CDR2 SMNVEV (reference sequence). Germline trimming cut 6 bases from V and 4 bases from J; bases unmatched to any gene: 9. The CDR3 is 17 residues long. CDR3 region: CASSLGLAGGVSYEQYF. The CDR3 bases are TGTGCCAGCAGCTTGGGACTAGCGGGAGGGGTTTCGTACGAGCAGTACTTC.

The CDR3 loop is CATSREGTGLSSYEQYF. As DNA, the CDR3 is TGTGCCACCAGCAGAGAAGGGACAGGGTTGAGCTCCTACGAGCAGTACTTC. The rearrangement joins TRBV15 to TRBJ2-7; TRBD1 aligns across 9 bases. Germline V gene lookup returns CDR1 LNHNV and CDR2 YYDKDF (reference sequence). V lost 0 bases and J lost 0; bases outside the gene matches: 6. This CDR3 has 17 amino acids. Full variable domain (outside the CDR3, taken from reference TRBV15 and TRBJ2-7): DAMVIQNPRYQVTQFGKPVTLSCSQTLNHNVMYWYQQKSSQAPKLLFHYYDKDFNNEADTPDNFQSRRPNTSFCFLDIRSPGLGDTAMYLCATSREGTGLSSYEQYFGPGTRLTVT.

The chain is built from TRBV7-2 and TRBJ2-1; possible D gene TRBD2, 6 bases. The germline V and J ends were trimmed by 0 bases and 3 bases, with 9 bases remaining between them. This CDR3 comprises 15 residues. Germline CDR1 reads SGHTA; CDR2 reads FQGNSA. The CDR3: CASSLASSVYNEQFF. The CDR3 nucleotides are TGTGCCAGCAGCTTAGCCTCTAGCGTCTACAATGAGCAGTTCTTC.

This chain uses TRBV4-2 with TRBJ1-2; D not certain. Trimming shortened V by 0 bases and J by 4 bases, and 12 bases separated the two germline ends. Germline lookup yields CDR1 LGHNA and CDR2 YNFKEQ. This CDR3 has 15 amino acids. CDR3 coding DNA: TGTGCCAGCAGCCAAGATAACACAGCAACCTATGGCTACACCTTC. As protein: CASSQDNTATYGYTF.

As for this clone: Other DNA sequences in this sample translate to the same CDR3. The chain joins TRBV5-1 to TRBJ1-1, with D possibly TRBD1 on 6 matching bases. Germline values: CDR1 SGHRS, CDR2 YFSETQ. Trimming shortened V by 4 bases and J by 1 base, and 11 bases separated the two germline ends. This CDR3 is built from 14 residues. DNA for the CDR3: TGCGCCAGCAGCCTGCAGGGGTCGAACACTGAAGCTTTCTTT. Amino acids: CASSLQGSNTEAFF.

This clone appeared a single time. CDR3 sequence: CASRFSGRSEQFF. In DNA, the CDR3 is TGTGCCAGCCGCTTTAGCGGGAGGTCTGAGCAGTTCTTC. This rearrangement joins TRBV19 to TRBJ2-1; 10 nucleotides agree with TRBD2. This CDR3 contains 13 residues. J lost 9 bases, V lost 9 bases, and 8 bases had no gene match. The germline CDR1 and CDR2 sequences are LNHDA and SQIVND (reference sequence).

The V gene is TRBV6-5, the J gene TRBJ1-1; D not certain. This CDR3 comprises 13 residues. The germline V gene has CDR1 MNHEY and CDR2 SVGAGI. The germline V and J ends were trimmed by 6 bases and 4 bases, with 12 bases remaining between them. The CDR3 loop reads CASRLPGGTEAFF. The CDR3 nucleotides are TGTGCCAGCAGACTTCCGGGAGGCACTGAAGCTTTCTTT.

J is TRBJ2-7 and V is TRBV7-2, with D perhaps matching TRBD2 (7 bases). The V gene's germline CDR1 is SGHTA and CDR2 FQGNSA. The CDR3 consists of 14 residues. Trimming shortened V by 8 bases and J by 4 bases, and 18 bases separated the two germline ends. This chain's CDR3 is CASQRPGGRYEQYF. CDR3 coding DNA: TGTGCCAGCCAACGTCCGGGGGGCCGATACGAGCAGTACTTC.

V is TRBV7-2 and J is TRBJ1-2; 8 bases agree with TRBD1. The CDR3 runs to 13 residues. Germline assignment: CDR1 SGHTA and CDR2 FQGNSA. V lost 4 bases and J lost 6; bases outside the gene matches: 4. The CDR3 protein is CASSSQQGDGYTF. The CDR3 DNA reads as TGTGCCAGCAGCTCACAACAGGGGGATGGCTACACCTTC.

The sample holds one count of this clone. CDR3 nucleotides: TGTGCCAGCAGTTTAACCTCTAGCGGGAGTAGAGAGACCCAGTACTTC. This gives the protein CASSLTSSGSRETQYF. The J gene is TRBJ2-5, the V gene TRBV28; 10 bases agree with TRBD2. The germline CDR1 and CDR2 sequences are MDHEN and SYDVKM. J lost 4 bases, V lost 2 bases, and 7 bases had no gene match. CDR3 size: 16 residues.

The chain carries TRBV7-9 and TRBJ2-5; 11 bases fit TRBD2. With V trimmed by 5 bases and J by 2 bases, 7 bases remained unmatched. The CDR3 has 16 amino acids. The germline CDR1 and CDR2 sequences are SEHNR and FQNEAQ (reference sequence). CDR3 protein: CASSPGLAAYQETQYF. CDR3 nucleotides: TGTGCCAGCAGCCCGGGACTAGCGGCGTATCAAGAGACCCAGTACTTC.

The J gene is TRBJ2-5, the V gene TRBV28; 12 nucleotides align to TRBD2. CDR1 is MDHEN, CDR2 SYDVKM, per germline. This CDR3 has 16 residues. Losses at the gene ends were 5 bases for V and 7 bases for J; bases not matched to a gene: 11. In DNA form, the CDR3 reads TGTGCCAGCAGTCACGGACTAGCGGGGCCTGCGGGGACCCAGTACTTC. Protein product: CASSHGLAGPAGTQYF.

The chain combines TRBV18 with TRBJ1-3, with D maybe TRBD1 (6 bases). Germline V gene lookup returns CDR1 KGHSH and CDR2 LQKENI. This CDR3 contains 16 residues. V was clipped by 3 bases and J by 3 bases, with 15 bases between them. The CDR3 coding sequence is TGTGCCAGCTCACCCGCGGGGGGCTCGGTTGGAAACACCATATATTTT. Residues: CASSPAGGSVGNTIYF.

The V call is TRBV27, the J call TRBJ1-1, with 8 bases lining up with TRBD1. CDR1 and CDR2 (germline): MNHEY, SMNVEV (reference sequence). This CDR3 is built from 15 residues. J lost 0 bases, V lost 6 bases, and 6 bases had no gene match. CDR3 coding DNA: TGTGCCAGCAGCCGACAGGGGACGTTGAACACTGAAGCTTTCTTT. It specifies CASSRQGTLNTEAFF.

This chain connects TRBV4-2 to TRBJ1-5; D may be TRBD1 (6 bases). The CDR3 sequence is 15 residues long. With 4 bases removed from V and 0 bases from J, the gap between germline ends came to 10 bases. The germline CDR1 and CDR2 sequences are LGHNA and YNFKEQ. The CDR3 DNA reads as TGTGCCAGCAGCCGGACGGACAGTAGCAATCAGCCCCAGCATTTT. Its translation: CASSRTDSSNQPQHF.

V is TRBV14 and J is TRBJ2-7; the D gene is possibly TRBD2 (6 bases). Germline V gene data show CDR1 as SGHDN and CDR2 as FVKESK. V gave up 3 bases and J gave up 0 bases, with 9 bases separating them. The CDR3 covers 14 residues. For the CDR3, the DNA is TGTGCCAGCAGCCAGTTCGGGAGCTCCTACGAGCAGTACTTC. Protein product: CASSQFGSSYEQYF.

The chain joins TRBV7-2 to TRBJ1-3; no clear D. V shed 1 base and J shed 2 bases, with 9 bases lying between them. The CDR3 has 15 residues. Germline CDR1 and CDR2: SGHTA and FQGNSA. CDR3 loop: CASSLVAGTGNTIYF. In DNA form, the CDR3 reads TGTGCCAGCAGCTTAGTGGCAGGTACTGGAAACACCATATATTTT.

The gene calls are TRBV19 and TRBJ2-2, with TRBD2 identical over 12 bases. Trimming took 6 bases from V and 6 from J; bases not matched to a gene: 5. The CDR3 runs to 15 residues. The germline V gene has CDR1 LNHDA and CDR2 SQIVND (reference sequence). The DNA for the CDR3 is TGTGCCAGTAGCCGACTAGCGGGAGACCCCGGGGAGCTGTTTTTT. Its translation: CASSRLAGDPGELFF.

V usage is TRBV9 and J usage is TRBJ2-1; 11 positions match TRBD2. Per the germline V gene, CDR1 is SGDLS and CDR2 is YYNGEE. The CDR3 has 18 residues. With V trimmed by 3 bases and J by 3 bases, 11 bases remained unmatched. The DNA for the CDR3 is TGTGCCAGCAGCGCGCGACTAGCGGGGCCGTTACTCTACAATGAGCAGTTCTTC. This translates into CASSARLAGPLLYNEQFF. Looking up the rest from reference TRBV9 and TRBJ2-1 gives the full variable domain: DSGVTQTPKHLITATGQRVTLRCSPRSGDLSVYWYQQSLDQGLQFLIQYYNGEERAKGNILERFSAQQFPDLHSELNLSSLELGDSALYFCASSARLAGPLLYNEQFFGPGTRLTVL.

The chain's CDR3 is CASSPGTSGRYEQYF. For the CDR3, the DNA is TGTGCCAGCAGCCCCGGGACTAGCGGGAGATACGAGCAGTACTTC. The chain is built from TRBV7-9 and TRBJ2-7; TRBD2 agrees at 14 bases. Germline values: CDR1 SEHNR, CDR2 FQNEAQ (reference sequence). The CDR3 covers 15 residues. V lost 5 bases and J lost 4; bases outside the gene matches: 4.

This sequence joins TRBV20-1 and TRBJ1-2; no reliable D call. This CDR3 spans 11 amino acids. V dropped 1 base and J dropped 9 bases, with 9 bases sitting between them. Germline V gene sequence: CDR1 DFQATT, CDR2 SNEGSKA (reference sequence). CDR3 nucleotide sequence: TGCAGTGCTAGAGGATTGTACAGCTACACCTTC. This gives the protein CSARGLYSYTF.

V gene TRBV5-1 combines with J gene TRBJ2-2; D is possibly TRBD2 (6 bases). The CDR3 has 16 amino acids. Germline values: CDR1 SGHRS, CDR2 YFSETQ. With 4 bases removed from V and 7 bases from J, the gap between germline ends came to 20 bases. The CDR3 is CASSPALAALGGELFF. DNA of the CDR3: TGCGCCAGCAGCCCCGCGTTAGCGGCCCTTGGCGGGGAGCTGTTTTTT.

The V and J genes are TRBV5-1 and TRBJ2-3, with 9 bases identical to TRBD2. In germline, CDR1 is SGHRS, CDR2 YFSETQ. The CDR3 is 16 residues long. The trim removed 0 bases at V and 7 bases at J, leaving 9 bases unmatched. CDR3 protein: CASSLGGSGSGNTQYF. In nucleotides, the CDR3 is TGCGCCAGCAGCTTGGGTGGTAGCGGGAGTGGAAATACGCAGTATTTT.